The clone carrying this T cell receptor (beta chain) has just a few counts. CDR1 and CDR2 (germline): LNHDA, SQIVND (reference sequence). This CDR3 is 14 amino acids long. The V end was cut by 8 bases, the J end by 2 bases, with 14 bases between. This sample is drawn from a study of T cells in Graves' hyperthyroidism and ophthalmopathy. Overall study context: Prior to any treatment, at the point of initial diagnosis, peripheral blood was collected.

TCR beta CDR3 sequences were amplified from RNA transcripts. The HTBI primer set served for first-round RT-PCR of the TCR CDR3. TCRdb ran MiXCR on the multiplex PCR reads and lists one entry per CDR3 protein. Counted here are hundreds of thousands of distinct CDR3 sequences, around 13% occurring once; the ten biggest clones make up 5.5% to 7.5%. Newly diagnosed hyperthyroidism, duration under 2 months, in patients aged 18 to 65. Before ophthalmopathy appeared, progressors gave blood at initial hyperthyroidism diagnosis. V gene TRBV19 combines with J gene TRBJ2-3, with a tentative D call TRBD2 (5 bases). The receptor comes from a woman in her 30s with Graves' hyperthyroidism that later progressed to Graves' ophthalmopathy. Sequenced: blood. The CDR3 region is CASHSPGVTDTQYF. CDR3 bases: TGTGCCAGTCATTCCCCCGGGGTCACAGATACGCAGTATTTT.